This T cell receptor beta chain was identified in a study of long-term antiretroviral therapy in people with HIV. Study-level background: Specimens dating back about a decade before the 2015 immediate-ART recommendation are the oldest included.

Germline CDR1 is ENHRY and CDR2 is SYGVKD. V shed 0 bases, J shed 2 bases, and the junction held 7 bases outside the gene matches. This CDR3 comprises 17 residues. This clone was seen just once. What it binds is unknown. Version v3.0 of the immunoSEQ assay ran at survey level. Method: immunoSEQ multiplex PCR; TCRdb's copy keeps in-frame clones and lacks some. The repertoire has 30,000 to 40,000 clones, about four fifths of them found once; the top ten carry approximately 8%. General study findings and limits: Subsequent to ART, diversity was augmented yet persisted below that of transplant donor controls. Repertoires in HIV (unlike those of controls) had narrower CDR3 length ranges.

The J gene is TRBJ2-7, the V gene TRBV10-3; TRBD1 aligns across 10 bases. This TCR derives from a man younger than 35 with HIV. Source: unsorted PBMCs, taken 0.4 years before starting antiretroviral therapy. The CDR3 reads CAISESTGDRGTYEQYF. In DNA, the CDR3 is TGTGCCATCAGTGAGTCCACGGGGGACAGGGGAACCTACGAGCAGTACTTC.